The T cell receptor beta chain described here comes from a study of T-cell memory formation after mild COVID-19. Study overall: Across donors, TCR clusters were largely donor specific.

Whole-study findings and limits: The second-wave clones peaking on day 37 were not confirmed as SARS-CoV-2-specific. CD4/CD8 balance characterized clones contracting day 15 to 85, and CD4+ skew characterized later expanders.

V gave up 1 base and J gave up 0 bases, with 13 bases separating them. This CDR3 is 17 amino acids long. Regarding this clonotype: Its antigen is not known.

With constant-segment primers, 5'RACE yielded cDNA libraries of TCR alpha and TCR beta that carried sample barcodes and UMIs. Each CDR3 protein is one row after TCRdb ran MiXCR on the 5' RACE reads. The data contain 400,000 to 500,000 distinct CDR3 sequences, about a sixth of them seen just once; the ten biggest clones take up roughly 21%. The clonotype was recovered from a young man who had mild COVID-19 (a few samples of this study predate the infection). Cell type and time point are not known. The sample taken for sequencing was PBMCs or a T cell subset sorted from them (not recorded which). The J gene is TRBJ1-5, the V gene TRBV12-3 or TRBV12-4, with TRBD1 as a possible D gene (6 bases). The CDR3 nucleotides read TGTGCCAGCAGTTTAGGGCAGGGGAGGGCTAGCAATCAGCCCCAGCATTTT. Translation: CASSLGQGRASNQPQHF.